The 6 T cell receptor beta chains presented below share a single source sample, sequenced in a study of immune cell composition in non-small cell lung cancer. The protocol was immunoSEQ multiplex PCR, while the TCRdb copy is restricted to in-frame clones and leaves out a portion. Found here are 7,300 or so clones, under 80% of them singletons; the top ten hold less than 15%. The sample was lung tumor tissue. The receptors originated from a human donor with non-small cell lung cancer.

The V gene is TRBV6-5, the J gene TRBJ1-2, with a weak D call TRBD1 (6 bases). CDR3 length: 14 amino acids. The V gene's germline CDR1 is MNHEY and CDR2 SVGAGI. With 5 bases removed from V and 8 bases from J, the gap between germline ends came to 18 bases. CDR3 coding DNA: TGTGCCAGCAGTGAAGGGGGGGGCTCGGGCGGCTACACCTTC. Encoded protein: CASSEGGGSGGYTF.

The rearrangement links TRBV4-3 to TRBJ1-6; D is unresolved. Germline V CDR1 and CDR2: LGHNA, YSLEER. CDR3 length: 14 residues. Trimming shortened V by 2 bases and J by 8 bases, and 10 bases separated the two germline ends. The CDR3 sequence is CASSQLGTDSPLHF. In DNA form, the CDR3 reads TGCGCCAGCAGCCAATTGGGCACCGATTCACCCCTCCACTTT.

This clone occurred a few times. A junction end diverges from the germline sequence, so it may reflect a read error. This rearrangement joins TRBV5-1 to TRBJ2-1; perhaps TRBD1 as D (6 bases). Germline CDR1 is SGHRS and CDR2 is YFSETQ. This CDR3 spans 13 amino acids. CDR3 in DNA: TGCGCCGGCAGCCAAGGGGGAAACAATGAGCAGTTCTTC. It specifies CAGSQGGNNEQFF.

This clone was detected only a few times. The genes are TRBV14 and TRBJ2-3, with D unresolved. This CDR3 comprises 15 residues. V lost 0 bases, J lost 5 bases, and 12 bases lay in between. Looked up from germline, CDR1 is SGHDN and CDR2 is FVKESK. The CDR3 spells CASSQEGRPVDTQYF. Here the CDR3 DNA reads TGTGCCAGCAGCCAAGAGGGCAGGCCGGTAGATACGCAGTATTTT.

V is TRBV29-1 and J is TRBJ1-1, with D unresolved. The CDR3 has 12 residues. The V gene lost 4 bases and the J gene lost 4 bases, with 10 bases spanning the gap. CDR1 and CDR2 (germline): SQVTM, ANQGSEA. As DNA, the CDR3 is TGCAGCGTTGGACGGGTGGGCACTGAAGCTTTCTTT. It yields the protein CSVGRVGTEAFF.

The sample holds one count of this clone. The chain joins TRBV11-2 to TRBJ1-1; D perhaps matches TRBD1 (5 bases). Germline V gives CDR1 SGHAT, CDR2 FQNNGV. The CDR3 runs 14 residues. Trimming took 5 bases from V and 7 from J, leaving 17 bases between them. Written as DNA, the CDR3 is TGTGCCAGCAGCCCCTCACAGGTCCAGGGTGAAGCTTTCTTT. Encoded protein: CASSPSQVQGEAFF.